These 19 T cell receptor beta chains share one sample of origin, sequenced in a study of blood T cell repertoires in COVID-19. The data were produced by immunoSEQ multiplex PCR, yet TCRdb's version contains in-frame clones alone and is incomplete. The data contain around 500,000 clones, 70% to 90% of them singletons. The specimen sequenced was PBMCs or T cells enriched from blood (not recorded which). The receptor source for this set is a woman aged 55-69 years who had recovered from COVID-19.

This chain links TRBV5-4 with TRBJ1-2; TRBD1 might be the D (6 bases). This CDR3 contains 16 residues. Trimming cost V 4 bases and J 5 bases, with 21 bases left between them. The V gene's germline CDR1 is SGHNT and CDR2 YYREEE (reference sequence). The CDR3 here is CASSPSWGGRGYGYTF. The CDR3 nucleotides read TGTGCCAGCAGCCCCTCCTGGGGGGGGCGGGGGTATGGCTACACCTTC.

The chain uses TRBV3-1 (or the pseudogene TRBV3-2) and TRBJ2-2; 8 bases align to TRBD1. Trimming at V came to 6 bases and at J to 0 bases, leaving 3 bases not matched to a gene. The CDR3 extends over 15 amino acids. Per the germline V gene, CDR1 is LGHDT and CDR2 is YNNKEL (reference sequence). Here the CDR3 reads CASRQGGANTGELFF. The CDR3 DNA reads TGTGCCAGCAGACAGGGGGGAGCGAACACCGGGGAGCTGTTTTTT.

This chain joins TRBV4-1 and TRBJ1-2; a possible D gene is TRBD1 (5 bases). Trimming took off 0 bases at V and 4 bases at J, with 15 bases between the two ends. Germline CDR1 and CDR2: MGHRA and YSYEKL. This CDR3 is built from 16 residues. The CDR3 DNA is TGCGCCAGCAGCCAAGATCCTCCGGGGGGGTTCTATGGCTACACCTTC. It translates to CASSQDPPGGFYGYTF.

The chain has TRBV6-1 and TRBJ2-4, with D unresolved. V dropped 3 bases and J dropped 1 base, with 10 bases sitting between them. CDR1 and CDR2 from the germline V gene are MNHNS and SASEGT. The CDR3 covers 15 residues. CDR3 sequence reads: CASSDRWAAKNIQYF. The CDR3 nucleotides are TGTGCCAGCAGTGATAGGTGGGCCGCCAAAAACATTCAGTACTTC.

The chain links TRBV19 to TRBJ2-1; 9 bases fit TRBD2. The CDR3 runs to 14 residues. In germline, CDR1 is LNHDA, CDR2 SQIVND (reference sequence). V was pared by 5 bases and J by 7 bases, with 6 bases of the junction left unmatched. As DNA, the CDR3 is TGTGCCAGTAGTCCGGGACTAGCAGGGAATGAGCAGTTCTTC. Residues: CASSPGLAGNEQFF.

The sample holds one count of this clone. The chain uses TRBV2 and TRBJ2-1, with D possibly matching TRBD1 (6 bases). CDR3 length: 15 residues. Trimming left V 4 bases short and J 4 bases short, with 14 bases between. Looked up from germline, CDR1 is SNHLY and CDR2 is FYNNEI. In DNA form, the CDR3 reads TGTGCCAGCAGTGTGGACAGTACCAATTACAATGAGCAGTTCTTC. Amino acids: CASSVDSTNYNEQFF.

This clone was found once. V gene TRBV28 combines with J gene TRBJ2-5; no firm D call. The CDR3 totals 15 residues. V lost 3 bases, J lost 2 bases, and 13 bases lay in between. Germline CDR1 reads MDHEN; CDR2 reads SYDVKM. The CDR3 bases are TGTGCCAGCAGTTTTCTGGCAGGAAGGCAAGAGACCCAGTACTTC. It translates to CASSFLAGRQETQYF.

The gene calls are TRBV20-1 and TRBJ2-1; 8 bases align to TRBD2. CDR3 length: 11 residues. The germline CDR1 and CDR2 sequences are DFQATT and SNEGSKA (reference sequence). The trim removed 4 bases at V and 13 bases at J, leaving 6 bases unmatched. In DNA form, the CDR3 reads TGCAGTGCTATAAATAGCGGGGTACAGTTCTTC. Translated: CSAINSGVQFF.

V gene TRBV2 combines with J gene TRBJ1-1, with D maybe TRBD1 (5 bases). The CDR3 contains 11 residues. V was clipped by 7 bases and J by 10 bases, with 13 bases between them. Germline CDR1 SNHLY, CDR2 FYNNEI. The CDR3 DNA reads TGTGCCAGCATGCAGGTGGGGGGAGCTTTCTTT. Residues: CASMQVGGAFF.

The V and J genes are TRBV10-3 and TRBJ1-5; no firm D call. The CDR3 has 13 amino acids. V lost 8 bases, J lost 2 bases, and 10 bases lay in between. The germline V gene encodes CDR1 ENHRY and CDR2 SYGVKD. For the CDR3, the DNA is TGTGCCATCGGAGGCCAGGGCAATCAGCCCCAGCATTTT. Translating it yields CAIGGQGNQPQHF.

V gene TRBV3-1 (or the pseudogene TRBV3-2) combines with J gene TRBJ1-2; D possibly corresponds to TRBD1 (6 bases). The CDR3 length is 15 residues. Per germline, CDR1 LGHDT and CDR2 YNNKEL (reference sequence). V was trimmed by 4 bases and J by 1 base, leaving 13 bases between them. The CDR3 sequence is CASSLYRVDNYGYTF. The DNA of the CDR3 is TGTGCCAGCAGCCTTTACAGGGTGGATAACTATGGCTACACCTTC.

CDR3: CASSALTSGANNEQFF. CDR3 DNA sequence: TGTGCCAGCAGCGCCCTAACTAGCGGGGCTAACAATGAGCAGTTCTTC. The rearrangement joins TRBV7-8 to TRBJ2-1, with 10 bases that match TRBD2. The length of the CDR3 is 16 residues. Losses at the gene ends were 5 bases for V and 5 bases for J; bases not matched to a gene: 9. Germline assignment: CDR1 SGHVS and CDR2 FQNEAQ.

This chain links TRBV6-5 with TRBJ2-3; maybe TRBD1 (6 bases). The CDR3 loop spans 14 amino acids. Germline V lookup: CDR1 MNHEY, CDR2 SVGAGI. V shed 6 bases and J shed 2 bases, with 12 bases lying between them. Written as DNA, the CDR3 is TGTGCCAGCAGACGCGGACAGTTCACAGATACGCAGTATTTT. This sequence encodes CASRRGQFTDTQYF.

J is TRBJ2-7 and V is TRBV6-5; a possible D gene is TRBD1 (5 bases). Germline loops: CDR1 MNHEY, CDR2 SVGAGI. The CDR3 runs to 14 residues. Trimming cost V 10 bases and J 2 bases, with 18 bases left between them. The CDR3 nucleotides read TGTGCCACCGAGGCCCACAGGTCCCCCTACGAGCAGTACTTC. Amino acids: CATEAHRSPYEQYF.

This clone occurred once. The rearrangement links TRBV6-5 to TRBJ1-6, with TRBD1 matching 7 bases. Unmatched junction bases numbered 8, after V lost 7 bases and J lost 5 bases. Looked up from germline, CDR1 is MNHEY and CDR2 is SVGAGI. The CDR3 spans 15 residues. The CDR3 DNA reads TGTGCCAGCACAATAGGGGGCGCGGATAATTCACCCCTCCACTTT. It specifies CASTIGGADNSPLHF.

With regard to this clone: Other DNA sequences in the same sample also yield this CDR3. This chain uses TRBV30 with TRBJ2-5, with unresolved D. CDR3 length: 11 residues. Deletions cut 0 bases from V and 5 bases from J, with 4 bases between. From germline, CDR1 is GTSNPN and CDR2 SVGIG (reference sequence). Here the CDR3 DNA reads TGTGCCTGGAGTGTACGGGAGACCCAGTACTTC. Protein: CAWSVRETQYF.

This clone was seen just once. This rearrangement joins TRBV5-1 to TRBJ2-3, with 9 bases identical to TRBD2. The CDR3 sequence is 17 residues long. Trimming took 0 bases from V and 5 from J; bases not matched to a gene: 10. Germline CDR1 and CDR2: SGHRS and YFSETQ. The CDR3 protein is CASSLAVAGGRVDTQYF. The CDR3 bases are TGCGCCAGCAGCTTGGCCGTGGCGGGGGGGCGCGTAGATACGCAGTATTTT.

The CDR3 loop reads CASSQGAGPIETQYF. CDR3 in DNA: TGTGCCAGCAGCCAGGGTGCGGGGCCGATAGAGACCCAGTACTTC. V gene TRBV7-2 combines with J gene TRBJ2-5; tentative D call: TRBD2 (6 bases). V lost 5 bases, J lost 4 bases, and 17 bases lay in between. The CDR3 spans 15 residues. Germline loops: CDR1 SGHTA, CDR2 FQGNSA. Supplemented by reference TRBV7-2 and TRBJ2-5, the full variable domain reads GAGVSQSPSNKVTEKGKDVELRCDPISGHTALYWYRQSLGQGLEFLIYFQGNSAPDKSGLPSDRFSAERTGGSVSTLTIQRTQQEDSAVYLCASSQGAGPIETQYFGPGTRLLVL.

The V and J genes are TRBV10-3 and TRBJ1-2; 7 positions match TRBD1. In germline, CDR1 is ENHRY, CDR2 SYGVKD. The V segment lost 3 bases and the J segment 4 bases; nucleotides outside the gene matches: 5. CDR3 length equals 14 residues. Written as DNA, the CDR3 is TGTGCCATCAGTGAATCGACAGGGACCTATGGCTACACCTTC. Translation: CAISESTGTYGYTF.